The 17 T cell receptor beta chains below all came from one sample that was sequenced in a study of tumor-infiltrating lymphocytes in primary liver carcinoma. From 20-30 mg of unsorted bulk tissue, DNA and RNA were co-extracted together. A constant-region primer primed TCR beta cDNA synthesis from 400 to 550 ng of total RNA. Investigators got TCR beta libraries out of three nested multiplex PCR rounds, done with slightly modified ARM-PCR. With TRBV1-TRBV30 forward primers and a C-beta reverse primer, the first two PCR rounds were run for about 10 cycles each. MiXCR, applied by TCRdb to the multiplex PCR reads, yields one record per CDR3 protein. The sample has almost 55,000 distinct CDR3 sequences, 70% to 75% seen once. The sequenced material came from liver tumor tissue from sampling region 2. Subset given: tumor region T2, inferior pole. These receptors originate from a man between 40 and 49 years old with primary liver carcinoma and hepatitis B virus infection.

On this clonotype itself: Just one base apart from a much larger clone, this may be a read error. V is TRBV7-9 and J is TRBJ2-7; D remains ambiguous. Trimming pared 4 bases from V and 9 bases from J, leaving 10 bases between. Germline values: CDR1 SEHNR, CDR2 FQNEAQ (reference sequence). CDR3 size: 11 residues. In DNA, the CDR3 is TGTGCCAGCAGCTCCCATTTCGGGCAGTACTTC. As protein: CASSSHFGQYF.

This clonotype appeared many times. This chain uses TRBV5-1 with TRBJ2-7; 8 bases align to TRBD2. Looked up from germline, CDR1 is SGHRS and CDR2 is YFSETQ. J gave up 1 base and V 0 bases, and 6 bases lay outside the gene matches. This CDR3 is 16 amino acids long. This CDR3 reads CASSLGPGLGSYEQYF. DNA for the CDR3: TGCGCCAGCAGCTTGGGGCCGGGACTAGGGTCCTACGAGCAGTACTTC.

The V and J genes are TRBV4-2 and TRBJ1-2; D uncertain. Germline V gene lookup returns CDR1 LGHNA and CDR2 YNFKEQ. The CDR3 extends over 12 amino acids. The CDR3 DNA reads as TGTGCAAACAGCCCTTTACTGGGCGGCTACACCTTC. It codes for CANSPLLGGYTF.

This rearrangement joins TRBV5-1 to TRBJ2-1; 8 bases are a match to TRBD1. The V gene's germline CDR1 is SGHRS and CDR2 YFSETQ. Trimming took 6 bases from V and 0 from J; bases not matched to a gene: 5. The length of the CDR3 is 15 residues. The CDR3 region has the DNA TGCGCCAGCAACTCCGGACAGGGCTCCTACAATGAGCAGTTCTTC. Translated, it gives CASNSGQGSYNEQFF.

About this clonotype: Germline and junction disagree at one end, which may indicate a read error. The rearrangement joins TRBV11-2 to TRBJ2-3; 9 bases align to TRBD2. Germline V gene data show CDR1 as SGHAT and CDR2 as FQNNGV. The CDR3 extends over 16 amino acids. The CDR3 nucleotides read TGTACCATCAGCCCCCCGACTAGCGGCAGCACAGATGCGCAGTATTTT. It translates to CTISPPTSGSTDAQYF.

Points on this clonotype: The CDR3 end shows no conserved phenylalanine or tryptophan, and so a read error is likely. The chain carries TRBV29-1 and TRBJ2-7; 9 nucleotides match TRBD1. The CDR3 sequence is 14 residues long. From germline, CDR1 is SQVTM and CDR2 ANQGSEA. Trimming took 8 bases from V and 1 from J; bases not matched to a gene: 9. CDR3 residues: CSIITGGSSYEQYL. In DNA, the CDR3 is TGCAGCATTATAACAGGGGGCAGTTCCTACGAGCAGTACTTA.

Comments on this clonotype: The germline gene is not matched at one end of the junction; a read error may be the cause. The gene calls are TRBV4-1 and TRBJ1-6; D remains unclear. Per germline, CDR1 MGHRA and CDR2 YSYEKL. This CDR3 contains 15 residues. CDR3 loop: CASSQDLSYISPLHF. CDR3 coding DNA: TGCGCCAGCAGCCAAGACCTCTCCTATATTTCACCACTCCACTTT.

About this clonotype itself: The germline gene is not matched at one end of the junction; a read error may be the cause. The V call is TRBV4-1, the J call TRBJ1-2, with D possibly TRBD1 on 6 matching bases. The CDR3 extends over 13 amino acids. CDR1 and CDR2 from the germline V gene are MGHRA and YSYEKL. CDR3 in DNA: TGCACCAGCAGCCAAGCCACAGGGTATGGCTACACCTTC. Translated, it gives CTSSQATGYGYTF.

Remarks on this clonotype: The junction departs from the called germline gene at one end, perhaps through a read error. This rearrangement joins TRBV28 to TRBJ1-5; perhaps TRBD1 as D (5 bases). The CDR3 is 14 residues long. Germline assignment: CDR1 MDHEN and CDR2 SYDVKM. CDR3 DNA sequence: TGTACCAGCAGTTTAACCAGGGGCAATCAGCCCCAGCATTTT. Protein sequence: CTSSLTRGNQPQHF.

This clonotype was recorded once. A much larger clone differs by one base, so this may be a read error. Here the CDR3 reads CACNRETYGHTF. CDR3 bases: TGTGCCTGTAACCGGGAGACGTATGGCCACACCTTC. The V gene is TRBV30, the J gene TRBJ1-2; D gene unclear. Germline V gene sequence: CDR1 GTSNPN, CDR2 SVGIG (reference sequence). The CDR3 has 12 residues.

This clonotype showed up just a few times. The chain carries TRBV28 and TRBJ1-2; D not resolved. The CDR3 length is 15 residues. V lost 2 bases to trimming and J lost 0 bases, with 10 bases between them. Germline CDR1 reads MDHEN; CDR2 reads SYDVKM. CDR3 sequence: CASSLIGVANYGYTF. In nucleotides, the CDR3 is TGTGCCAGCAGTTTAATTGGAGTTGCTAACTATGGCTACACCTTC.

There are many counts of this clonotype. V is TRBV6-1 and J is TRBJ2-6, with 9 bases lining up with TRBD1. Germline-derived CDR1 and CDR2 are MNHNS and SASEGT. The V and J ends lost 5 bases and 4 bases, in that order; junction bases with no gene match: 6. CDR3 length: 16 amino acids. As DNA, the CDR3 is TGTGCCAGCAGTCCGGGACAGGGACCCGGGGCCAACGTCCTGACTTTC. As protein: CASSPGQGPGANVLTF.

Details on this clonotype: At one end, the junction sequence differs from germline, possibly due to a read error. V usage is TRBV6-5 and J usage is TRBJ2-2; perhaps TRBD2 as D (5 bases). The CDR3 consists of 15 residues. Germline lookup yields CDR1 MNHEY and CDR2 SVGAGI. The CDR3 DNA reads TGTGCCAGTAGTTACGCAGTGTACGGCACCGGGGAGCTGTCTTTT. This translates into CASSYAVYGTGELSF.

This clonotype was counted a few times. A much more abundant neighbour one base away suggests this may be a read error. The chain couples TRBV5-1 to TRBJ1-2; D might be TRBD1 (6 bases). V lost 0 bases, J lost 8 bases, and 11 bases lay in between. There are 13 residues in the CDR3. Germline-derived CDR1 and CDR2 are SGHRS and YFSETQ. Written as DNA, the CDR3 is TGCGCCAGCAGCTTGGAGGGGGACGGCGGCTACACCTTC. Protein product: CASSLEGDGGYTF.

The chain recombines TRBV12-3 or TRBV12-4 with TRBJ1-5; unclear D gene. Between the trimmed V and J ends, which lost 5 bases and 2 bases, there was a span of 16 bases. This CDR3 comprises 16 residues. The DNA of the CDR3 is TGTGCCAGCAGTCCCAGCGGGTCGAGGGGCAATCAGCCCCAGCATTTT. It translates to CASSPSGSRGNQPQHF.

A remark on this clonotype: The junction shows a germline mismatch at one end, possibly a read error. The chain employs TRBV28 and TRBJ2-5; 7 bases agree with TRBD1. The CDR3 is 14 residues long. Per germline, CDR1 MDHEN and CDR2 SYDVKM. This chain's CDR3 is CASGFRGLGETQYF. CDR3 DNA: TGTGCCAGCGGTTTTAGGGGGCTGGGGGAAACCCAGTACTTC.

The J gene is TRBJ1-3, the V gene TRBV28; D is uncertain. The CDR3 extends over 16 amino acids. The V gene's germline CDR1 is MDHEN and CDR2 SYDVKM. Trimming removed 5 bases from V and 0 bases from J, with 14 bases in between. CDR3 region: CASSPQRGYSGNTIYF. In DNA form, the CDR3 reads TGTGCCAGCAGTCCCCAACGGGGTTACTCTGGAAACACCATATATTTT.